This entry concerns a single T cell receptor (beta chain). Its cognate antigen has yet to be identified. No clone much larger than this one lies a single base away; base qualities are absent. Normal lung samples came from the same patient and were non-adjacent lung tissue collected as far from the tumour as possible, with a minimum distance of 3 cm. Frozen aliquots of unsorted single-cell suspensions were used for genomic DNA extraction with the QIAamp DNA kit. Tissues were received within 2 hours of resection and processed immediately into single-cell suspensions. Tissue was mechanically dissociated and enzymatically digested with DNase I, collagenase I and hyaluronidase for roughly 30 minutes at 37 °C, then filtered and RBC-lysed. A two-step multiplex PCR was used to amplify TCR-beta CDR3 regions from genomic DNA, and Illumina-compatible adaptors were added in the second step. As a commercial immunoSEQ service, TCR-beta immunosequencing was carried out on an Illumina platform. In the source study's methods: Repertoires were summarised by productive clonality and by Top 10 Clones, defined as the percentage of T-cell templates derived from the ten most frequent sequences. Productive clonality had a range of 0 to 1, where 1 means a monoclonal population. Using log10 scatter plots, tumour-associated clones were identified as sequences that made up at least 0.1% of tumour T-cell templates yet were absent from the matched non-adjacent lung. Analyses were done in GraphPad Prism7 and R, with Student's t-tests for two-group comparisons, ANOVA for stages, and linear regression for relationships. This is the immuneACCESS table as TCRdb keeps it, with only in-frame sequences that have V and J called. A part of the clones is gone; compared with another copy, unresolved V genes explain less than half, and the rest is unexplained. D and trimming come from the DNA, and the V and J calls and clone size come from that table. Here the sample has under 7,000 clones; over 65% occur a single time. Together, the top ten hold 8% to 10% of the sample.

The sample comes from a study of immune cell composition in non-small cell lung cancer (TCRdb year 2017). As for the study more broadly: Histologic subtype was assigned using H&E plus p63, CK5, Napsin A and TTF-1 immunohistochemistry, mainly lung adenocarcinoma or squamous cell carcinoma. Adaptive Biotechnologies TCR-beta sequencing was carried out on approximately 34 paired NSCLC tumour and non-adjacent lung specimens, as well as on around 25 tumour-only specimens. Supplementary cohort #1 consisted of around 11 lung adenocarcinoma cases with paired tumour/lung TCR-beta sequencing and with TIL populations generated to assess tumour reactivity. The subtype comparisons left out a few tumour specimens with TCR-beta data because those specimens were rare histological subtypes. Study-level results and caveats: Tumour-associated clones >0.5% were found in nearly half of NSCLC cases, namely in 25% to 40% of adenocarcinomas versus about four fifths of squamous carcinomas. In fewer than 12 adenocarcinoma cases, maximal tumour-associated clone frequency correlated strongly with TIL tumour reactivity, whereas overall clonality did not. No significant correlation was found between smoking pack-years and tumour TCR-beta clonality. Only roughly 9 cases were included in the reactivity cohort, and sequence sharing between tumour-reactive clones and the dominant in vivo tumour-associated clones was not shown.

This TCR was recovered from a human donor with non-small cell lung cancer. The sample consisted of non-adjacent lung tissue.

The CDR3 is CASSSAPTGAGTEAFF. The sequenced DNA: TGTGCCAGCAGCTCAGCCCCGACAGGGGCTGGCACTGAAGCTTTCTTT. The V gene is TRBV7-2 and the J gene is TRBJ1-1; 8 bases in the junction line up with TRBD1. The CDR3 runs 16 residues from the cysteine to the phenylalanine. Solely the CDR3 DNA is kept, with 48 bases framed from the first base. From a lookup of the germline V gene, CDR1 and CDR2 are SGHTA and FQGNSA. Compared with germline, V lacks 4 bases and J lacks 4 bases; bases without a gene match: 11.